One and the same sample provided the 25 T cell receptor beta chains below, sequenced in a study of blood T cells in healthy people across ages (dated by TCRdb to the mid-2010s). The library was prepared using 5' RACE. TCRdb records Illumina HiSeq 2500 as the sequencer. A second PCR of about 6 to 12 cycles was performed with a sample-barcoded 5' primer and a J-beta primer mix. TCRdb itself trimmed the public reads at Q25 with fastp, ran MiXCR and retained productive beta chains. Rows with one shared CDR3 protein collapse into an entry with the most common genes and DNA. This sample lists 750,000 to 950,000 distinct CDR3 sequences; around 29% were detected once. Roughly a tenth of the sample is held by the ten biggest clonotypes. In addition, the sample was reused for a study of T cells of mothers and their children.

The sample consisted of blood. Every receptor here comes from a woman aged 40 to 50 in good health.

V usage is TRBV7-9 and J usage is TRBJ1-1; D gene unclear. Trimming took 1 base from V and 1 from J, leaving 10 bases between them. The CDR3 has 15 residues. CDR1 SEHNR and CDR2 FQNEAQ come from the germline V gene (reference sequence). The CDR3 loop reads CASSLEGLKNTEAFF. In DNA, the CDR3 is TGTGCCAGCAGCTTAGAGGGCCTTAAGAACACTGAAGCTTTCTTT.

This chain links TRBV30 with TRBJ2-1; D gene unclear. CDR1 is GTSNPN and CDR2 is SVGIG in the germline V gene (reference sequence). Trimming took 2 bases from V and 3 from J, leaving 8 bases between them. This CDR3 is 13 amino acids long. The CDR3 is CAWSKSDYNEQFF. In DNA, the CDR3 is TGTGCCTGGAGTAAATCCGACTACAATGAGCAGTTCTTC.

The J gene is TRBJ2-1, the V gene TRBV19; 9 bases are shared with TRBD2. The CDR3 has 16 amino acids. The germline V gene encodes CDR1 LNHDA and CDR2 SQIVND (reference sequence). The trim removed 2 bases at V and 3 bases at J, leaving 5 bases unmatched. The CDR3, as DNA: TGTGCCAGTAGTATAATTGCGGGGGGGTACTACAATGAGCAGTTCTTC. Protein: CASSIIAGGYYNEQFF.

The rearrangement uses TRBV20-1 and TRBJ1-5; D perhaps matches TRBD1 (5 bases). Germline CDR1 is DFQATT and CDR2 is SNEGSKA (reference sequence). V shed 0 bases and J shed 0 bases, with 12 bases lying between them. The length of the CDR3 is 16 residues. The CDR3 is CSARDAGHNSNQPQHF. CDR3 DNA sequence: TGCAGTGCTAGAGATGCTGGACACAATAGCAATCAGCCCCAGCATTTT.

In its sample, this clonotype was seen many times. The V and J genes are TRBV20-1 and TRBJ1-6; D gene uncertain. This CDR3 is built from 12 residues. From germline, CDR1 is DFQATT and CDR2 SNEGSKA (reference sequence). V was shortened by 4 bases and J by 5 bases, with 6 bases between the two germline ends. CDR3 loop: CSATNNNSPLHF. CDR3 sequence (DNA): TGCAGTGCTACCAACAATAATTCACCCCTCCACTTT.

The rearrangement links TRBV2 to TRBJ1-2; 8 bases align to TRBD1. CDR3 length: 15 residues. Trimming cost V 1 base and J 4 bases; bases outside gene matches: 5. The germline V gene has CDR1 SNHLY and CDR2 FYNNEI. CDR3 DNA: TGTGCCAGCAGTGAAGACAGGGGGTCGTTCTATGGCTACACCTTC. It yields the protein CASSEDRGSFYGYTF.

The J gene is TRBJ1-6, the V gene TRBV20-1; 9 nucleotides match TRBD1. The CDR3 covers 16 residues. The J segment lost 7 bases and the V segment lost 5 bases, leaving 12 bases of the junction unmatched. Germline loops: CDR1 DFQATT, CDR2 SNEGSKA (reference sequence). In nucleotides, the CDR3 is TGCAGTGCTCCGAGGGACAGGGACGGGTGGAATTCACCCCTCCACTTT. This gives the protein CSAPRDRDGWNSPLHF.

The rearrangement links TRBV20-1 to TRBJ2-1; D is possibly TRBD2 (6 bases). The germline V and J ends were trimmed by 1 base and 7 bases, with 20 bases remaining between them. There are 16 residues in the CDR3. The V gene's germline CDR1 is DFQATT and CDR2 SNEGSKA (reference sequence). The CDR3 spells CSARGSSSQGRNEQFF. CDR3 bases: TGCAGTGCTAGAGGGTCGAGCTCCCAAGGGAGGAATGAGCAGTTCTTC.

This chain links TRBV6-2 or TRBV6-3 with TRBJ2-5, with 7 bases matching TRBD1. The CDR3 is 14 residues long. The junction had 6 bases not matched to a gene; V was cut back by 7 bases and J by 1 base. From germline, CDR1 is MNHEY and CDR2 SVGEGT. CDR3 in DNA: TGTGCCAGCAAGCGGACAGGACGCCAAGAGACCCAGTACTTC. Its protein product is CASKRTGRQETQYF.

There are a few counts of this clonotype. The chain joins TRBV6-6 to TRBJ2-7; 8 bases fit TRBD1. The trim removed 2 bases at V and 5 bases at J, leaving 8 bases unmatched. From germline, CDR1 is MNHNY and CDR2 SVGAGI (reference sequence). The CDR3 totals 15 residues. The CDR3 DNA reads as TGTGCCAGCAGTTACAACGGACAGGGTAATAACGAGCAGTACTTC. Its protein is CASSYNGQGNNEQYF.

This clonotype was observed many times. The chain recombines TRBV7-3 with TRBJ2-7; 8 bases are shared with TRBD1. After removal of 5 bases from V and 2 bases from J, the junction contained 8 bases not matched to a gene. CDR3 length: 15 residues. CDR1 and CDR2 (germline): SGHTA, FQGTGA. CDR3 amino acids: CASSVMGTGAYEQYF. The CDR3 coding sequence is TGTGCCAGCAGCGTCATGGGGACAGGAGCCTACGAGCAGTACTTC.

The chain employs TRBV27 and TRBJ2-3; TRBD2 matches at 10 bases. The germline gives CDR1 MNHEY, CDR2 SMNVEV (reference sequence). The CDR3 is made up of 16 amino acids. J gave up 2 bases and V 5 bases, and 7 bases lay outside the gene matches. The CDR3 loop is CASSQLAGATTDTQYF. DNA of the CDR3: TGTGCCAGCAGTCAGCTAGCGGGGGCCACCACAGATACGCAGTATTTT.

V and J are TRBV12-3 or TRBV12-4 and TRBJ1-4; 10 positions match TRBD1. The junction had 9 bases not matched to a gene; V was cut back by 5 bases and J by 6 bases. The CDR3 is 16 amino acids. As DNA, the CDR3 is TGTGCCAGCAGTGCGACAGGGGGCGCGACTCATGAAAAACTGTTTTTT. It specifies CASSATGGATHEKLFF.

This clonotype was detected only once. The V call is TRBV9, the J call TRBJ2-2, with 14 bases fitting TRBD2. CDR3 length: 17 residues. Trimming cost V 0 bases and J 7 bases; bases outside gene matches: 5. Looked up from germline, CDR1 is SGDLS and CDR2 is YYNGEE. The CDR3 region is CASSVEGLAGVNGELFF. CDR3 DNA: TGTGCCAGCAGCGTAGAGGGACTAGCGGGGGTCAACGGGGAGCTGTTTTTT.

This clonotype was counted many times. This chain uses TRBV15 with TRBJ2-7; D call uncertain. Trimming shortened V by 0 bases and J by 6 bases, and 15 bases separated the two germline ends. CDR3 length: 15 residues. Germline lookup yields CDR1 LNHNV and CDR2 YYDKDF (reference sequence). CDR3 bases: TGTGCCACCAGCAGAGAGAAGGGTAATTCGGTCGAGCAGTACTTC. The encoded protein is CATSREKGNSVEQYF. Filled out from reference TRBV15 and TRBJ2-7, the complete variable domain reads DAMVIQNPRYQVTQFGKPVTLSCSQTLNHNVMYWYQQKSSQAPKLLFHYYDKDFNNEADTPDNFQSRRPNTSFCFLDIRSPGLGDTAMYLCATSREKGNSVEQYFGPGTRLTVT.

The CDR3 nucleotides read TGCGCCAGCAGCTTGACGTGGGATCTGGGCACTGAAGCTTTCTTT. Translation gives CASSLTWDLGTEAFF. The chain couples TRBV5-1 to TRBJ1-1; D remains unclear. Germline assignment: CDR1 SGHRS and CDR2 YFSETQ. Between the trimmed V and J ends, which lost 1 base and 4 bases, there was a span of 14 bases. CDR3 length: 15 residues.

The gene calls are TRBV5-1 and TRBJ1-2; possible D gene TRBD1, 6 bases. CDR3 length equals 14 residues. Germline V gene data show CDR1 as SGHRS and CDR2 as YFSETQ. Trimming removed 1 base from V and 7 bases from J, with 14 bases in between. The CDR3 loop is CASSLSGQGSGYTF. The CDR3 coding sequence is TGCGCCAGCAGCTTGTCGGGACAAGGCTCTGGCTACACCTTC.

The chain uses TRBV20-1 and TRBJ1-1; maybe TRBD1 (6 bases). Deletions cut 6 bases from V and 1 base from J, with 15 bases between. The CDR3 spans 14 residues. Germline CDR1 DFQATT, CDR2 SNEGSKA (reference sequence). The CDR3 coding sequence is TGCAGTGCCATGCCATTGACAGGGAACACTGAAGCTTTCTTT. Its protein product is CSAMPLTGNTEAFF.

This clonotype was counted once. This may stem from a read error, because a much larger clone lies one nucleotide away. This rearrangement joins TRBV7-2 to TRBJ2-4; D call uncertain. Germline CDR1 reads SGHTA; CDR2 reads FQGNSA. The V end lost 8 bases, the J end lost 13 bases, and 15 bases lay between the germline ends. The CDR3 is 11 amino acids. As DNA, the CDR3 is TGTGCCAGCGGCCCTAATATAAGGCAGTACTTC. Its translation is CASGPNIRQYF.

The J gene is TRBJ1-1, the V gene TRBV4-1, with D possibly TRBD1 on 6 matching bases. The CDR3 has 14 amino acids. Looked up from germline, CDR1 is MGHRA and CDR2 is YSYEKL. Trimming took 4 bases from V and 1 from J, leaving 10 bases between them. This chain's CDR3 is CASSRGGENTEAFF. In DNA form, the CDR3 reads TGCGCCAGCAGCCGCGGGGGCGAGAACACTGAAGCTTTCTTT.

The V and J genes are TRBV21-1 and TRBJ2-5; TRBD1 is taken as the D call from the table, unchecked against the DNA. TRBV21-1 is assigned pseudogene status. CDR3 length equals 15 residues. CDR3 sequence reads: CASSKGRGRDGWQYF. The DNA of the CDR3 is TGTGCCAGCAGCAAAGGCCGGGGCAGGGATGGGTGGCAGTACTTC.

This clonotype was found many times. This chain links TRBV6-1 with TRBJ1-2, with D unresolved. The CDR3 spans 12 residues. V was cut by 8 bases and J by 5 bases, with 12 bases left in between. Germline V gene data show CDR1 as MNHNS and CDR2 as SASEGT. Written as DNA, the CDR3 is TGTGCCAGCGAGAGAGGGAGGTATGGCTACACCTTC. It codes for CASERGRYGYTF.

Concerning this clonotype: The junction departs from germline at one end; a sequencing error may be responsible. The chain recombines TRBV6-5 with TRBJ1-1; D remains ambiguous. Germline V gene sequence: CDR1 MNHEY, CDR2 SVGAGI. The CDR3 is 13 residues long. The CDR3 loop reads CAVHPQTNTEAFF. In DNA form, the CDR3 reads TGCGCCGTCCACCCGCAGACGAACACTGAAGCTTTCTTT.

Comments on this clonotype: A much larger clone differs from this one at a single base, so this may be a read error. This rearrangement joins TRBV7-9 to TRBJ2-7, with D possibly matching TRBD2 (5 bases). The end of the DNA fits TRBJ2-4 better, so the J call may be wrong. Germline-derived CDR1 and CDR2 are SEHNR and FQNEAQ (reference sequence). This CDR3 has 15 amino acids. The CDR3 is CASSYEYGECDIQYF. CDR3 in DNA: TGTGCCAGCAGCTATGAGTACGGGGAGTGCGACATTCAGTACTTC.

The V and J genes are TRBV12-3 or TRBV12-4 and TRBJ1-1; D ambiguous. V dropped 3 bases and J dropped 0 bases, with 8 bases sitting between them. The length of the CDR3 is 14 residues. The DNA for the CDR3 is TGTGCCAGCAGTTTTGGTCAGGTGAACACTGAAGCTTTCTTT. Its translation: CASSFGQVNTEAFF.